The entry below gives a single T cell receptor beta chain sequence along with its context. Antigen: not known. The protocol was immunoSEQ multiplex PCR, while the TCRdb copy is restricted to in-frame clones and leaves out a portion. The sample consists of 65,000 to 80,000 clones, approximately 86% of them appearing once. Trimming cost V 0 bases and J 2 bases; bases outside gene matches: 10. The CDR3 is 19 residues long. Germline CDR1 is SGDLS and CDR2 is YYNGEE. The data derive from a study of OX40 agonist ivuxolimab in advanced cancers. Study-level findings and limits: Compared with CD4+, CD8+ T cells on average had more expanded clones.

The genes are TRBV9 and TRBJ2-1, with TRBD2 identical over 11 bases. The sequence was collected from an adult with an advanced solid tumor such as melanoma, head and neck, liver or kidney cancer. Sequencing used CD4+ or CD8+ T cells sorted from blood, obtained in a trial of the OX40 agonist ivuxolimab. This CDR3 is CASSVGLTSGGHTYNEQFF. The DNA of the CDR3 is TGTGCCAGCAGCGTAGGTCTAACTAGCGGGGGTCACACCTACAATGAGCAGTTCTTC.